This T cell receptor beta chain came from a study of T cell repertoires in cytomegalovirus infection. TCRdb reprocessed the reads with MiXCR, giving one entry per CDR3 protein. The table has fewer than 1,000,000 distinct CDR3 sequences, roughly 30% seen once; the top ten hold over 11%. This clonotype was found a few times. Its antigen is as yet unknown. The germline V gene encodes CDR1 SEHNR and CDR2 FQNEAQ (reference sequence). CDR3 length: 13 residues. V lost 5 bases, J lost 4 bases, and 11 bases lay in between. V gene TRBV7-9 combines with J gene TRBJ1-1, with D perhaps TRBD1 (5 bases). Sequences were derived from cultured CD8+ T cells from PBMCs, sampled from culture after CMV antigen stimulation. The clonotype comes from a human donor in good health (CMV status not recorded). Some clones in this sample may be carry-over from other donors' samples. CDR3 in amino acids: CASSHKGTTEAFF. DNA for the CDR3: TGTGCCAGCAGCCACAAGGGGACCACTGAAGCTTTCTTT.